The rows below give T cell receptor beta chains drawn from one sample of a study of T cell changes during pregnancy in multiple sclerosis. Clones were sequenced by immunoSEQ multiplex PCR, and TCRdb holds only the in-frame ones, with some missing. The repertoire consists of roughly 63,000 clones, with 93% occurring once and the leading ten covering around 4%. The sequenced sample was CD8+ T cells from peripheral blood mononuclear cells, obtained in the second trimester of pregnancy. These receptor sequences come from a female donor with multiple sclerosis, enrolled in a pregnancy study. The CDR3 runs from the conserved cysteine through the conserved F or W. The D gene is left open where the match is weak. The size field is filled for only some rows; it gives once, few, many or a size class.

j_gene,d_gene,v_gene,len,abundance,CDR3nt,CDR3aa
TRBJ2-1,-,TRBV4-2,14,-,TGTGCCAGCAGCCACTCGAGGTACTCCAGTGAGCAGTTCTTC,CASSHSRYSSEQFF
TRBJ2-7,TRBD1,TRBV6-5,14,-,TGTGCCAGCAGTCCGTGGGACAGCCCTTCCGAGCAGTACTTC,CASSPWDSPSEQYF
TRBJ2-3,-,TRBV14,15,once,TGTGCCAGCAGCCAAGGGGCTTCTGCGGGTGAGGCGCAGTATTTT,CASSQGASAGEAQYF
TRBJ2-2,TRBD1,TRBV10-3,15,-,TGTGCCATCAAAAAGGGACAGGGTGACACCGGGGAGCTGTTTTTT,CAIKKGQGDTGELFF
TRBJ1-1,-,TRBV27,14,-,TGTGCCAGCAGTCAAACAGGGCTGAACACTGAAGCTTTCTTT,CASSQTGLNTEAFF
TRBJ2-7,TRBD2,TRBV7-6,14,-,TGTGCCAGCAGCTTAGTGCTAGCGGGTAGCGAGCAGTACTTC,CASSLVLAGSEQYF
TRBJ2-7,TRBD1,TRBV29-1,13,-,TGCAGCGTTGAAATCCACAGGGGTTACGAGCAGTACTTC,CSVEIHRGYEQYF
TRBJ2-2,TRBD2,TRBV7-6,17,-,TGTGCCAGCAGCTTCTGGACTAGCGGGGGGAACACCGGGGAGCTGTTTTTT,CASSFWTSGGNTGELFF
TRBJ2-4,-,TRBV28,14,-,TGTGCCAGCAGCCCTGGGCAGGGATGGAACATTCAGTACTTC,CASSPGQGWNIQYF
TRBJ2-5,-,TRBV9,14,-,TGTGCCAGCAGCGTAGGGGCCCGGGAGCGGACCCAGTACTTC,CASSVGARERTQYF
TRBJ2-2,-,TRBV10-3,15,-,TGTGCCATCCCCAAGAGGGAGGGGGAGGCCGGGGAGCTGTTTTTT,CAIPKREGEAGELFF
TRBJ1-1,-,TRBV5-6,14,-,TGTGCCAGCAGATACCAAGGGGGGAACACTGAAGCTTTCTTT,CASRYQGGNTEAFF
TRBJ2-7,TRBD2,TRBV19,20,-,TGTGCCAGTAGTATGGGGGTCCCGGGACTAGCGGGCACCTACTCCTACGAGCAGTACTTC,CASSMGVPGLAGTYSYEQYF
TRBJ2-5,TRBD2,TRBV9,16,-,TGTGCCAGCAGCGTAGTGAGGGGAGGGGACCAAGAGACCCAGTACTTC,CASSVVRGGDQETQYF
TRBJ2-5,TRBD2,TRBV18,15,-,TGTGCCAGCTCACCGTCGGGGGGATTACAAGAGACCCAGTACTTC,CASSPSGGLQETQYF
TRBJ2-7,TRBD1,TRBV7-3,13,-,TGTGCCAGCAGCTCGACAGGGGGCTCAGAGCAGTACTTC,CASSSTGGSEQYF
TRBJ2-7,TRBD1,TRBV2,17,-,TGTGCCAGCTCCTTCGATAAGGACAGGACGAGCTCCTACGAGCAGTACTTC,CASSFDKDRTSSYEQYF
TRBJ1-2,-,TRBV4-1,16,-,TGCGCCAGCAGCCAGCCTACAGGGTACCTCAACTATGGCTACACCTTC,CASSQPTGYLNYGYTF
TRBJ1-1,-,TRBV29-1,14,-,TGCAGCGTGGCAAAGGGGCGCGGAATCACTGAAGCTTTCTTT,CSVAKGRGITEAFF
TRBJ1-2,-,TRBV14,14,-,TGTGCCAGCAGCCAAGAGGCAGGGTCCCATGGCTACACCTTC,CASSQEAGSHGYTF
TRBJ2-7,-,TRBV29-1,12,-,TGCAGCGTTGAGGAAGGGGGCTACGAGCAGTACTTC,CSVEEGGYEQYF
TRBJ2-1,TRBD2,TRBV29-1,15,-,TGCAGCGTAAGGATAGCGGGAGGGCCGACGAATGAGCAGTTCTTC,CSVRIAGGPTNEQFF
TRBJ2-2,TRBD2,TRBV7-2,16,-,TGTGCCAGCAGCTTGGCGGCGGGGGGGCCGGCCGGGGAGCTGTTTTTT,CASSLAAGGPAGELFF
TRBJ2-1,TRBD1,TRBV11-2,18,-,TGTGCCAGCAGCTCCCTCCTATCCGGGACAGGCTTGGTCGGTGAGCAGTTCTTC,CASSSLLSGTGLVGEQFF
TRBJ2-5,-,TRBV9,14,-,TGTGCCAGCAGCGTAGGCCTAGCCCGGGAGACCCAGTACTTC,CASSVGLARETQYF
TRBJ2-7,TRBD2,TRBV5-1,17,-,TGCGCCAGCAGCCTAGCGGTCCGGGACTCCATCTACTACGAGCAGTACTTC,CASSLAVRDSIYYEQYF
TRBJ2-1,TRBD2,TRBV9,19,-,TGTGCCAGCAGCGTAGAGGGGGGCGGGGGACTAGCGGACTGGGATGAGCAGTTCTTC,CASSVEGGGGLADWDEQFF
TRBJ2-7,-,TRBV27,14,-,TGTGCCAGCAGTTCCGGGACTTCTCCCTACGAGCAGTACTTC,CASSSGTSPYEQYF
TRBJ2-3,TRBD2,TRBV4-2,17,-,TGTGCCAGCAGCCAAGAGGGAAGCGGGGGAAGTATAGATACGCAGTATTTT,CASSQEGSGGSIDTQYF
TRBJ2-1,-,TRBV7-9,10,-,TGTGCCAGCAGTGGGCATGAGCAGTTCTTC,CASSGHEQFF
TRBJ2-5,TRBD2,TRBV28,15,once,TGTGCCAGCACCTCAACTAGCGGCCTTCAAGAGACCCAGTACTTC,CASTSTSGLQETQYF
TRBJ2-1,-,TRBV6-5,15,-,TGTGCCAGCAGACCACGATCAAACAGAAACAATGAGCAGTTCTTC,CASRPRSNRNNEQFF
TRBJ1-1,TRBD1,TRBV4-3,15,-,TGCGCCAGCAGCCAATCCGGGACAGCTTACACTGAAGCTTTCTTT,CASSQSGTAYTEAFF
TRBJ2-1,TRBD1,TRBV18,15,-,TGTGCCAGCTCACCACGGCAGGGGGCTGTGAATGAGCAGTTCTTC,CASSPRQGAVNEQFF
TRBJ1-2,-,TRBV5-4,15,-,TGTGCCAGCAGCTTGGCCGCGGACAGACCCAGGGGCTACACCTTC,CASSLAADRPRGYTF
TRBJ2-2,-,TRBV29-1,16,-,TGCAGCGTTGAAGCCGATCAAAGGGGAGGCCCCGGGGAGCTGTTTTTT,CSVEADQRGGPGELFF
TRBJ1-1,-,TRBV7-2,15,-,TGTGCCAGCAGCCCGTCCGGGAGGGCGAACACTGAAGCTTTCTTT,CASSPSGRANTEAFF
TRBJ2-1,TRBD2,TRBV11-1,16,few,TGTGCCAGCAGCTTAGGGACGGCGGGAGTTAGGAATGAGCAGTTCTTC,CASSLGTAGVRNEQFF
TRBJ2-2,-,TRBV28,12,-,TGTGCCAGCAGTCTCTCTACCGGGGAGCTGTTTTTT,CASSLSTGELFF
TRBJ2-5,TRBD2,TRBV9,15,-,TGTGCCAGCAGCGCCGTAGCGGGAGGGTGGGAGACCCAGTACTTC,CASSAVAGGWETQYF
TRBJ2-7,TRBD2,TRBV5-1,14,once,TGCGCCAGTTCCGGGACTAGCGGCAACTACGAGCAGTACTTC,CASSGTSGNYEQYF
TRBJ2-7,-,TRBV6-5,14,-,TGTGCCAGCAGTTACTCGATAGGCAGCGACGAGCAGTACTTC,CASSYSIGSDEQYF
TRBJ2-1,TRBD2,TRBV7-2,16,-,TGTGCCAACGAGCTTAGGGACTACTCCTCCTACAATGAGCAGTTCTTC,CANELRDYSSYNEQFF
TRBJ2-2,-,TRBV27,13,-,TGTGCCAGCAGTTCCGGTCAAGTAAGGGAGCTGTTTTTT,CASSSGQVRELFF
TRBJ2-7,-,TRBV6-1,15,-,TGTGCCAGCAACACCCCGGGGGAAGTTTCCTACGAGCAGTACTTC,CASNTPGEVSYEQYF
TRBJ1-1,-,TRBV9,17,-,TGTGCCAGCAGCCTTCTGAGACACGGCCGCTTGAACACTGAAGCTTTCTTT,CASSLLRHGRLNTEAFF
TRBJ2-1,TRBD2,TRBV4-1,14,-,TGCGCCAGCACCCTTGTAGCGGGAATCAATGAGCAGTTCTTC,CASTLVAGINEQFF